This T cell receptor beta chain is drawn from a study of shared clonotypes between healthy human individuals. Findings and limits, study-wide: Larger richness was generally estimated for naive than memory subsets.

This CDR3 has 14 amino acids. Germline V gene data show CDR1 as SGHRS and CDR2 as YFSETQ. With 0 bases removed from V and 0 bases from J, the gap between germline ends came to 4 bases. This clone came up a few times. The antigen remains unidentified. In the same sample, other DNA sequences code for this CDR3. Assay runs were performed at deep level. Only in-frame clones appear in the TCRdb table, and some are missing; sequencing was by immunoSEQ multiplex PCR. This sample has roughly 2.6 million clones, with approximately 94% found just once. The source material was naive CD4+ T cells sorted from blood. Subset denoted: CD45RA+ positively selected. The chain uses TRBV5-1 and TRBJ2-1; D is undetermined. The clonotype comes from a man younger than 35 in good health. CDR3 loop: CASSLESSYNEQFF. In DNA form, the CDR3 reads TGCGCCAGCAGCTTGGAAAGCTCCTACAATGAGCAGTTCTTC.